The source of this T cell receptor beta chain is a study of cytomegalovirus exposure and HLA in healthy donors (dated by TCRdb to 2016 to 2017). Context from the whole study: According to a later analysis, one platform produced both the 110 or so validation repertoires and the 666 repertoires of the first cohort. The study aimed to test whether cataloging public T cell receptors could reveal signatures of past pathogen exposure. Besides the first cohort of roughly 700 subjects, a separate validation cohort made up of around 120 different subjects was used. To predict cytomegalovirus infection status, the study brought together high-throughput TCR immunosequencing, statistical association of individual TCRs with disease status, and machine learning. The full study reports these points: The authors suggested that the approach could potentially be extended to other disease states and immunological phenotypes. A later analysis lacked HLA typing for the validation cohort, so it scored co-occurrence in that cohort across all 120 or so repertoires. Cytomegalovirus status was reported to be diagnosed by the classifier with high specificity and sensitivity in both the original and validation cohorts. In vitro tests confirmed that a few of the cytomegalovirus-associated TCR beta chains recognize cytomegalovirus antigens. Subsequent analysis determined that TCRs grouped into clusters in the first cohort also showed a tendency toward co-occurrence across the approximately 120 validation repertoires, and approximately 94% of cluster scores exceeded 0. Most TCR sequences were observed very rarely across donors, whereas some public TCRs were present in many individuals. In the study, 164 TCR beta chains were listed as associated with cytomegalovirus.

Donors formed part of the validation cohort, which comprised 120 subjects and was distinct from the first cohort of several hundred subjects. The library was obtained by the immunoSEQ multiplex PCR assay. In the paper's pipeline: To diagnose cytomegalovirus status from the catalog of TCR beta chain sequences, a statistical classification framework was built. The clones in this table, taken by TCRdb from immuneACCESS, are in-frame only. Not every clone is retained; where verified, under half of the shortfall comes from an unresolved V gene, and the cause of the rest is unknown. D and trimming come from the DNA, and the V and J calls and clone size come from that table. This sample gives 82,000 or so clones in total; 93% of them show up just once. Over 0.65% of the sample is in the top ten clones. CDR1 and CDR2 were assigned from the germline V gene as MDHEN and SYDVKM. Counted from cysteine to phenylalanine, this CDR3 has 15 amino acids. The sequence is cut down to CDR3 DNA, 45 bases in frame from base 1. Deletion took 8 bases off V and 3 bases off J, with a span of 19 bases between the germline ends.

For this clone: This clone's antigen is unknown. It has no much larger one-base neighbor in the sample; base qualities were not kept.

The TCR was taken from a man between 18 and 35 years old in good health and CMV-seronegative. The sequence joins TRBV28 to TRBJ1-1, with no confidently assigned D gene. The sample consisted of PBMCs. Read as DNA, the sequence is TGTGCCAGCCGGGGATGGACGATTCGCGACACTGAAGCTTTCTTT. It translates as CASRGWTIRDTEAFF.